The rows below give T cell receptor beta chains drawn from one sample of a study of T cell changes during pregnancy in multiple sclerosis. Sequencing was performed with immunoSEQ multiplex PCR; in TCRdb, only in-frame clones are kept and a portion is missing. The table lists 60,000 to 85,000 clones, approximately 90% of them singletons. The sequencing used peripheral blood, collected in the second trimester of pregnancy. Receptor source: a female donor in good health, enrolled as a control in a pregnancy study. Each CDR3 is given with its conserved first and last residue. Fields, in order: D gene, clone size, J gene, V gene, CDR3 DNA, CDR3 protein. A D gene is named only where the DNA matches it firmly. Clone sizes are given selectively: once, few, many, or a class where the clone is expanded.

.,.,TRBJ1-5,TRBV19,TGTGCCAGTAGTGTAGACGACGGTGCGGGTCAGCCCCAGCATTTT,CASSVDDGAGQPQHF
.,.,TRBJ1-1,TRBV6-4,TGTGCCAGCAGACAGGATTGGAGGGCTGAAGCTTTCTTT,CASRQDWRAEAFF
TRBD1,.,TRBJ2-7,TRBV7-9,TGTGCCAGCACATCTAGGACAGGGTTAGACGAGCAGTACTTC,CASTSRTGLDEQYF
TRBD1,.,TRBJ2-1,TRBV29-1,TGCAGCGTTGAGGGACAGGGTACGAGCTCCTACAATGAGCAGTTCTTC,CSVEGQGTSSYNEQFF
TRBD2,.,TRBJ2-7,TRBV27,TGTGCCAGCAGTTCCGGGACTAGCGGAGACGAGCAGTACTTC,CASSSGTSGDEQYF
.,.,TRBJ1-1,TRBV5-8,TGTGCCAGCATCCCCTTTAAGGAGACCACTGAAGCTTTCTTT,CASIPFKETTEAFF
.,.,TRBJ2-2,TRBV6-5,TGTGCCAGCAGTACGGGGGAGAGTGTCACCGGGGAGCTGTTTTTT,CASSTGESVTGELFF
TRBD1,.,TRBJ1-5,TRBV7-2,TGTGCCAGCAGCTTAAGGCAGGGGGGTCAGCCCCAGCATTTT,CASSLRQGGQPQHF
.,once,TRBJ2-5,TRBV5-1,TGCGCCAGCAGCAGGGGAGGCCCCCAAGAGACCCAGTACTTC,CASSRGGPQETQYF
TRBD1,.,TRBJ1-2,TRBV5-6,TGTGCCAGCAGTCGGGGGGGCCCGACAGGGAGCGGCTACACCTTC,CASSRGGPTGSGYTF
.,.,TRBJ1-2,TRBV11-3,TGTGCCAGCAGCAAACCGCCGGGACACCTCCCCGCTAACTATGGCTACACCTTC,CASSKPPGHLPANYGYTF
TRBD2,.,TRBJ2-6,TRBV4-2,TGTGCCAGCAGCCAAGATGCGGGGGGCTCTGGGGCCAACGTCCTGACTTTC,CASSQDAGGSGANVLTF
.,.,TRBJ1-2,TRBV9,TGTGCCAGCAGCGTTTCAGGGAAGCAAGGTAACTATGGCTACACCTTC,CASSVSGKQGNYGYTF
.,.,TRBJ2-7,TRBV6-5,TGTGCCAGCAGTTACCAAGGACATATGGGCGAGCAGTACTTC,CASSYQGHMGEQYF
.,.,TRBJ1-2,TRBV18,TGTGCCAGCTCACGTCGACAGAACTATGGCTACACCTTC,CASSRRQNYGYTF
TRBD2,.,TRBJ2-3,TRBV9,TGTGCCAGCACCCCGGGGGGGTCAAGTACGCAGTATTTT,CASTPGGSSTQYF
TRBD2,.,TRBJ2-1,TRBV11-1,TGTGCCAGCAGCTTAGCCCAACTAGCGGGAGGGAGGGATGAGCAGTTCTTC,CASSLAQLAGGRDEQFF
.,once,TRBJ1-2,TRBV5-1,TGCGCCAGCAGCCCTGGCCCTCAGGGTGGAGGCTACACCTTC,CASSPGPQGGGYTF
TRBD1,.,TRBJ2-7,TRBV7-9,TGTGCCAGCAGCCTCAGGAACCCGGGACAGGGGGACGAGCAGTACTTC,CASSLRNPGQGDEQYF
.,.,TRBJ2-5,TRBV6-5,TGTGCCAGCAGGGGGTTGGCAGGGTCAGGAGAGACCCAGTACTTC,CASRGLAGSGETQYF
.,.,TRBJ1-1,TRBV2,TGTGCCAGCAGCCCTCAGGGAACTGAAGCTTTCTTT,CASSPQGTEAFF
.,.,TRBJ2-7,TRBV9,TGTGCCAGCAGCGTATCAGGTGCCGAGCAGTACTTC,CASSVSGAEQYF
.,.,TRBJ1-6,TRBV28,TGTGCCAGCAGTTCTGGGCAGGGGTATTCACCCCTCCACTTT,CASSSGQGYSPLHF
.,.,TRBJ2-1,TRBV5-1,TGCGCCAGCAGCTTGGGACAGAGCGTTAATGAGCAGTTCTTC,CASSLGQSVNEQFF
.,.,TRBJ2-3,TRBV28,TGTGCCAGCAGTCTAAACACAGATACGCAGTATTTT,CASSLNTDTQYF
TRBD2,.,TRBJ2-7,TRBV19,TGTGCCAGTATCAACCCCCCGGCGACTAGCGGGAGGGGATACTTC,CASINPPATSGRGYF
.,.,TRBJ2-7,TRBV7-9,TGTGCCAGCAGCGTCGAGCCGGGTATGAACGAGCAGTACTTC,CASSVEPGMNEQYF
.,once,TRBJ2-3,TRBV5-1,TGCGCCAGCAGCTTTGGGCACAGCACAGATACGCAGTATTTT,CASSFGHSTDTQYF
.,once,TRBJ1-4,TRBV7-8,TGTGCCAGCAGCACCCAAGGGGGAGCACAAGAAAAACTGTTTTTT,CASSTQGGAQEKLFF
TRBD1,.,TRBJ1-1,TRBV30,TGTGCCTGGAGTCCCCGGGACAGGGAGGTTGGTGAAGCTTTCTTT,CAWSPRDREVGEAFF
TRBD1,.,TRBJ1-2,TRBV6-1,TGTGCCAGAATCAGGGGGGATAACTATGGCTACACCTTC,CARIRGDNYGYTF
.,.,TRBJ1-2,TRBV11-2,TGTGCCAGCAGCTTAGATGGGGGGACTGGACCCTATGGCTACACCTTC,CASSLDGGTGPYGYTF
.,.,TRBJ2-5,TRBV6-1,TGTGCCAGCAGTGAATGGGCGGAGGGCCAAGAGACCCAGTACTTC,CASSEWAEGQETQYF
TRBD2,.,TRBJ2-1,TRBV14,TGTGCCAGCAGCTCACTAGCGGGAGAAGGCAATGAGCAGTTCTTC,CASSSLAGEGNEQFF
.,.,TRBJ1-5,TRBV7-9,TGTGCCAGCAGCTCAAATAGCAATCAGCCCCAGCATTTT,CASSSNSNQPQHF
TRBD1,.,TRBJ1-2,TRBV5-3,TGTGCCAGAAGCTCACCGGACAGGAGGGACTATGGCTACACCTTC,CARSSPDRRDYGYTF
TRBD1,.,TRBJ1-2,TRBV7-9,TGTGCCAGCAGCAAACCTAGACAGGGGGAGGGAGACTATGGCTACACCTTC,CASSKPRQGEGDYGYTF
.,once,TRBJ2-5,TRBV27,TGTGCCAGCGGTCCGACGGAGCAAGAGACCCAGTACTTC,CASGPTEQETQYF
.,.,TRBJ1-1,TRBV5-6,TGTGCCAGCAGCTTACTCGGGGGCACTGAAGCTTTCTTT,CASSLLGGTEAFF
.,.,TRBJ2-5,TRBV5-4,TGTGCCAGCAGCTTGGGGGGAGAGATCCAAGAGACCCAGTACTTC,CASSLGGEIQETQYF
.,.,TRBJ1-2,TRBV15,TGTGCCACCAGCAGCGGACGCTCAAATCAGGGCTATGGCTACACCTTC,CATSSGRSNQGYGYTF
TRBD1,.,TRBJ2-5,TRBV29-1,TGCAGCACCGGACAGGGGCGGGGGGAGACCCAGTACTTC,CSTGQGRGETQYF
TRBD1,.,TRBJ1-5,TRBV28,TGTGCCAGCAGTTCCCCGGGAAGGGGGCTCAGCAATCAGCCCCAGCATTTT,CASSSPGRGLSNQPQHF
.,.,TRBJ2-1,TRBV19,TGTGCCAGTAGTATGAGCGGGGAGCAGTTCTTC,CASSMSGEQFF
.,once,TRBJ2-7,TRBV7-9,TGTGCCAGCAGCTTAGACAGGGCCAGGTACGAGCAGTACTTC,CASSLDRARYEQYF
.,.,TRBJ2-5,TRBV27,TGTGCCAGCACCCCGACAGGCCGTCAAGAGACCCAGTACTTC,CASTPTGRQETQYF
TRBD2,once,TRBJ2-1,TRBV28,TGTGCCAGCAGTTTAAGTTCCGGGGGGGCCTACAATGAGCAGTTCTTC,CASSLSSGGAYNEQFF
TRBD1,.,TRBJ2-7,TRBV5-1,TGCGCCAGCAGCTCGGGACAGGGGGCACTCTACGAGCAGTACTTC,CASSSGQGALYEQYF
.,.,TRBJ2-3,TRBV5-6,TGTGCCAGCAGCTTCACACTCAGAGGATTTGCAGATACGCAGTATTTT,CASSFTLRGFADTQYF
.,.,TRBJ1-1,TRBV19,TGTGCCAGTAGTATCGGGAGGGTTATGAACACTGAAGCTTTCTTT,CASSIGRVMNTEAFF
.,once,TRBJ1-1,TRBV4-1,TGCGCCAGCAGCCAAGGGACAGCTGAAGCTTTCTTT,CASSQGTAEAFF
.,.,TRBJ2-7,TRBV28,TGTGCCAGCAGTCCCTTTCGTGGCCTCAGCTCCTACGAGCAGTACTTC,CASSPFRGLSSYEQYF